This TCR beta chain was obtained from a study of PD-1 blockade in classical Hodgkin lymphoma. Looking at the study overall: Administration of nivolumab to patients was at 3 mg/kg intravenously every 2 weeks. Overall study findings and caveats: Those achieving complete response showed baseline diversity like newly diagnosed patients. Newly diagnosed patients were reported to start with lower TCR diversity than healthy donors. There was a significant rise in CD4+ TCR diversity by C4D1, with no such rise for CD8+.

The time point was: cycle 4 day 1 (C4D1), after 5 to 7 weeks of nivolumab. Exposure to brentuximab vedotin varied, and each patient had relapsed following autologous stem cell transplantation. For this clone: Its target is not known.

The repertoire was sequenced with immunoSEQ multiplex PCR; TCRdb's copy has only in-frame clones and lacks some. The sample records approximately 41,000 clones, less than 75% being singletons. CDR3 length equals 15 residues. The germline V and J ends were trimmed by 7 bases and 1 base, with 13 bases remaining between them. CDR1 and CDR2 (germline): LNHDA, SQIVND (reference sequence). The source of this sequence is a human donor with classical Hodgkin lymphoma. The sequenced sample was peripheral blood mononuclear cells (PBMCs), obtained before the fourth cycle of nivolumab. The chain uses TRBV19 and TRBJ1-4; D not certain. The CDR3 region has the DNA TGTGCCAGTAAAACTCCGGGCAGAACTAATGAAAAACTGTTTTTT. Protein sequence: CASKTPGRTNEKLFF.